This T cell receptor beta chain stems from a study of blood T cell repertoires in COVID-19 (dated by TCRdb to the early 2020s). As for the study more broadly: Collaborator samples came from the United States, Italy and Spain and covered acute and convalescent phases of COVID-19. The prospective study material was composed of cDNA or gDNA derived from T cells, B-cell-depleted T cells, or PBMCs. The dataset comprised deeply sampled blood TCRbeta repertoires from subjects exposed to, actively infected with, or recovered from COVID-19. The repertoires were released in a freely available public database intended as a resource for research on the immune response to SARS-CoV-2. Samples came from the ongoing ImmuneRACE study (first 160 participants) plus 1,254 subjects from 6 global collaborators. A de-identified subject ID, COVID-19 status, age in years and sex were almost always included in the sample metadata. Where available, HLA class I and class II types were obtained from metadata supplied by the sample provider rather than from assay-based typing. The research as a whole found: The quantity of clinical and demographic metadata differed by source and by participant and was supplied without curation.

The collaborating institutions used their own protocols to collect whole blood in K2EDTA tubes. For TCRbeta analysis, collaborator samples were shipped as frozen whole blood, as isolated PBMCs, or as DNA extracted from either sample type. The immunoSEQ Assay, a bias-controlled multiplex PCR, was used to amplify TCRbeta CDR3 regions from genomic DNA. The authors' analysis ran thus. The number of nucleated cells in each sample was estimated from the amplification of reference gene primers within the assay. To quantify the absolute abundance of each unique TCRbeta CDR3 rearrangement, sequence reads were collapsed and filtered. Productive Simpson clonality was computed per sample as the square root of Simpson's diversity index over productive rearrangements. The immuneACCESS repertoire file appears here via TCRdb, limited to in-frame rearrangements. These files lack a portion of the clones; in checked studies, under half of the deficit traces to unresolved V genes, and the cause of the others is not known. From that table come the V and J calls and clone size; the DNA was used to work out D and trimming. This sample comprises tens of thousands of clones, roughly four fifths of them detected only once. 27% of the sample is taken by the ten largest.

This clone has more than one count but fewer than ten. Its binding antigen is unknown. No base-level quality is on record; no much larger clone is a single base apart. The germline ends are 29 bases apart after V is trimmed by 5 bases and J by 7 bases. The germline V gene sets CDR1 to SGHTA and CDR2 to FQGTGA. The CDR3 contains 19 residues, cysteine and phenylalanine counted. The sequence is cut down to CDR3 DNA, 57 bases in frame from base 1. Sequencing was performed on peripheral blood. The receptor was derived from a human donor in a cohort sampled during active COVID-19. The chain was built from TRBV7-3 and TRBJ2-2; matching of 8 bases hints at TRBD1 as the D gene. The CDR3 region has the sequence CASSPQLGTETGEGGELFF. The bases are TGTGCCAGCAGCCCCCAATTGGGGACCGAGACAGGGGAGGGCGGGGAGCTGTTTTTT.